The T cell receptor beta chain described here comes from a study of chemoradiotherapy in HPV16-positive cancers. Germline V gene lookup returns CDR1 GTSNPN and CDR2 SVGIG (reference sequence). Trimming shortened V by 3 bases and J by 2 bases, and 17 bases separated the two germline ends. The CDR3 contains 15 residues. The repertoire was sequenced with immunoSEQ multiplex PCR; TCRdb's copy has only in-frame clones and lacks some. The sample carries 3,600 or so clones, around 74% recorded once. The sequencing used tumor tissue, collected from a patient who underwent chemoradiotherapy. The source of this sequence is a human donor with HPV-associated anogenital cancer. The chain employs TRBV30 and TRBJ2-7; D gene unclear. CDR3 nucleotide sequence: TGTGCCTGGAGAAGCGTCACAGCGATTCCCTACGAGCAGTACTTC. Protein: CAWRSVTAIPYEQYF.